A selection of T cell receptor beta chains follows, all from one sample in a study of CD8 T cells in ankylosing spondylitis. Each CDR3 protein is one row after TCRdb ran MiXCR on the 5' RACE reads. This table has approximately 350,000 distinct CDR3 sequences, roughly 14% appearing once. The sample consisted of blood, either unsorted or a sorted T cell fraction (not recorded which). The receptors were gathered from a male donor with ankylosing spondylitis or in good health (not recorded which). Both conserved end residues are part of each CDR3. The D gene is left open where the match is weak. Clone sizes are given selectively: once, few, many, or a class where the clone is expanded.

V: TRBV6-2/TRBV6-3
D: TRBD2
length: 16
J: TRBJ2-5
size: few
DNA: TGTGCCAGCAGCCGTGGGACTAGCGGGACGGAAGAGACCCAGTACTTC
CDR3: CASSRGTSGTEETQYF

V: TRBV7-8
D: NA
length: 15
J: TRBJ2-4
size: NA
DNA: TGTGCCAGCAGCACCCCGTGGGGGACCAAAAACATTCAGTACTTC
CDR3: CASSTPWGTKNIQYF

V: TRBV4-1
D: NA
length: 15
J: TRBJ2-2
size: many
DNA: TGCGCCAGCCGAACGGGAGCGGTCGGCACCGGGGAGCTGTTTTTT
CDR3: CASRTGAVGTGELFF

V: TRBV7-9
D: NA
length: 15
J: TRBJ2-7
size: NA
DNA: TGTGCCAGCAGCCATGACGTCGGGACACCATACGAGCAGTACTTC
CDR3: CASSHDVGTPYEQYF

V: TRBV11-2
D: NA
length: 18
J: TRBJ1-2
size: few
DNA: TGTGCCAGCAGCTCAACGGCCGGGACCATAGCAAGGCCATATGGCTACACCTTC
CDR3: CASSSTAGTIARPYGYTF

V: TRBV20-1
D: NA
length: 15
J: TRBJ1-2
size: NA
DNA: TGCAGTGCTAGATACGACGGACGGCGGTCCTCTGGCTACACCTTC
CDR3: CSARYDGRRSSGYTF

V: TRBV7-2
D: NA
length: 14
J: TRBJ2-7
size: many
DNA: TGTGCCAGCAGCTTAGACCGAGAAGGTAGCGAGCAGTACTTC
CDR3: CASSLDREGSEQYF

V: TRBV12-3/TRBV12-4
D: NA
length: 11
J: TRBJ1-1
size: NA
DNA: TGTGCCAGCAGGGGCATCACTGAAGCTTTCTTT
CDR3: CASRGITEAFF

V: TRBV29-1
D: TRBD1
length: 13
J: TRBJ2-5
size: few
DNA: TGCAGCGTGGGGGACAGGTACCAAGAGACCCAGTACTTC
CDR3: CSVGDRYQETQYF

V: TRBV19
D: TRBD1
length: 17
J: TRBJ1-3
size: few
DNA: TGTGCCAGTAGTTCCGGGACAGGGGGATTCTCTGGAAACACCATATATTTT
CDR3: CASSSGTGGFSGNTIYF

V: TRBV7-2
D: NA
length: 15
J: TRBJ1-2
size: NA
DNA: TGTGCCAGCAGCCCCCGCGGCCTCGCTAACTATGGCTACACCTTC
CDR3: CASSPRGLANYGYTF

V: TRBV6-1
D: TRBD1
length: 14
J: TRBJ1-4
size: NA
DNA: TGTGCCAGCAGCCAAGGGACAGGGGGGAAAAAACTGTTTTTT
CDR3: CASSQGTGGKKLFF

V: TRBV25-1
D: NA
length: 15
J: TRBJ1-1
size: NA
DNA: TGTGCCAGCAGTGAGAGCCGGGTATTGTACACTGAAGCTTTCTTT
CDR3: CASSESRVLYTEAFF

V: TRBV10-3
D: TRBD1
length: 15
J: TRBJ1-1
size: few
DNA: TGTGCCATCAGTCCCGACAGGGTAATGAACACTGAAGCTTTCTTT
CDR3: CAISPDRVMNTEAFF

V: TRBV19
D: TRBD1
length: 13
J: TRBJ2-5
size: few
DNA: TGTGCCAGTAGTCAGACAGGGATGGAGACCCAGTACTTC
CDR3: CASSQTGMETQYF

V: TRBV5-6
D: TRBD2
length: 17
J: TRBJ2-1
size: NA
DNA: TGTGCCAGCAGCTTACCTAGCGGGGGAGGGTCCTACAATGAGCAGTTCTTC
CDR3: CASSLPSGGGSYNEQFF

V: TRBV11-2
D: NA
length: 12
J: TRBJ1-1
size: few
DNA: TGTGCCAGCAGCTTACTTTGGGACGGGACTTTCTTT
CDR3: CASSLLWDGTFF

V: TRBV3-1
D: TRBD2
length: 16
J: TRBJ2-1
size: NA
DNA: TGTGCCAGCAGCCAAGTGGGCGGGAGAGTCACAAATGAGCAGTTCTTC
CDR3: CASSQVGGRVTNEQFF

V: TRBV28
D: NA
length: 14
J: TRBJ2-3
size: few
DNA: TGTGCCAGCAGCATAGAGGTTTCCACAGATACGCAGTATTTT
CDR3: CASSIEVSTDTQYF

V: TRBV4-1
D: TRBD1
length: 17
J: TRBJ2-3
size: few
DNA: TGCGCCAGCAGCCGTACGCTGACAGGGAGCCTCACAGATACGCAGTATTTT
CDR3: CASSRTLTGSLTDTQYF

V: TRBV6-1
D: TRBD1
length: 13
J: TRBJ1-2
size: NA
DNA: TGTGCCAGCAGGAAACAGGGGGAATATGGCTACACCTTC
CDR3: CASRKQGEYGYTF

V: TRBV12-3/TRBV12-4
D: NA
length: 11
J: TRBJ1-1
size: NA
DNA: TGTGCCAGCTGGACTTACACTGAAGCTTTCTTT
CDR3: CASWTYTEAFF

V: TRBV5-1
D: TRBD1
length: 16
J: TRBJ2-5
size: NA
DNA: TGCGCCAGCAGCTATACCCGACAGGGGGCGGGAGAGACCCAGTACTTC
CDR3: CASSYTRQGAGETQYF

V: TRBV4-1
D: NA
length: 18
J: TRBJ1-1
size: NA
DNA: TGCGCCAGCAGCCAAGATTCGGGTTACGGGGGGGCGAACACTGAAGCTTTCTTT
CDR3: CASSQDSGYGGANTEAFF

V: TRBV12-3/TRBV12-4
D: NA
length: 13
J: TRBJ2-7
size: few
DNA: TGTGCCAGCAAACGACTAGGGGCGAACGAGCAGTACTTC
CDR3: CASKRLGANEQYF

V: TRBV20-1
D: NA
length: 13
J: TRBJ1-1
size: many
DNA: TGCAGTGCTAGAGTCGACAGCTACACTGAAGCTTTCTTT
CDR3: CSARVDSYTEAFF

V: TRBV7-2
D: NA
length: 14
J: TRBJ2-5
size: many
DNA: TGTGCCAGCAGCTTAGTGGAGTACCAAGAGACCCAGTACTTC
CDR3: CASSLVEYQETQYF

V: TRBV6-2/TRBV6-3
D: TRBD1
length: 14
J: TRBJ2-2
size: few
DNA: TGTGCCAGCAGTGGGACAGGTTTATCCGGGGAGCTGTTTTTT
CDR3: CASSGTGLSGELFF

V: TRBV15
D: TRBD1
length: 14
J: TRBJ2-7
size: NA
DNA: TGTGCCACCAGCAGATCGGGACAGAACTACGAGCAGTACTTC
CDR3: CATSRSGQNYEQYF

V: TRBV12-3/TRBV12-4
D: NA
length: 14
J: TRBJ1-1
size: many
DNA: TGTGCCAGCAGCCGCCGGTCCGGGAACACTGAAGCTTTCTTT
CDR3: CASSRRSGNTEAFF

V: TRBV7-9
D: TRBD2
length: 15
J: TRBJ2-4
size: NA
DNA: TGTGCCAGCAGCCTAGCGGGGTCCCCCAAAAACATTCAGTACTTC
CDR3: CASSLAGSPKNIQYF

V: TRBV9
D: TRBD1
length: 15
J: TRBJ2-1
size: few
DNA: TGTGCCAGCAGCGTCGGACAGGGGGGATACAATGAGCAGTTCTTC
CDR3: CASSVGQGGYNEQFF

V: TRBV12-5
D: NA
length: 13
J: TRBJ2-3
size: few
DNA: TGTGCTAGTGGCCTGGAGAGGGCAGATACGCAGTATTTT
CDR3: CASGLERADTQYF

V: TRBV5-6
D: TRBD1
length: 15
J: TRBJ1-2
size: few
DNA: TGTGCCAGCAGCCCATGGACAGGGGGCTACTATGGCTACACCTTC
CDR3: CASSPWTGGYYGYTF

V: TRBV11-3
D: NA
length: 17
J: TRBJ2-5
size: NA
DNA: TGTGCCAGCAGCATACGCAGGGGTCAGTTTGAAAAAGAGACCCAGTACTTC
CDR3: CASSIRRGQFEKETQYF

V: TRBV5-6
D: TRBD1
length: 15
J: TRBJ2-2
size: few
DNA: TGTGCCAGCAGCTTATATCAGGGGGCCCCCGGGGAGCTGTTTTTT
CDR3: CASSLYQGAPGELFF

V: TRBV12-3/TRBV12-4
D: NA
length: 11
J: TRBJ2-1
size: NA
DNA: TGTGCCAGCGCCCCTGGAGGAGAGGAGTTCTTC
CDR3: CASAPGGEEFF

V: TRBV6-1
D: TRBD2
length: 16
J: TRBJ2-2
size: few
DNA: TGTGCCAGCACGCGGGGGTTAACAGTGAAATCCGGGGAGCTGTTTTTT
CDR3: CASTRGLTVKSGELFF

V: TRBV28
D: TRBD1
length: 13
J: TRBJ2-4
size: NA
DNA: TGTGCCAGCAGTTCGGGACAGGGACGCATTCAGTACTTC
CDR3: CASSSGQGRIQYF

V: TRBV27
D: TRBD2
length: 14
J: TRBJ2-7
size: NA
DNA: TGTGCCAGCAAAGGGACTAGCGGGAGTGGCGAGCAGTACTTC
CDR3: CASKGTSGSGEQYF

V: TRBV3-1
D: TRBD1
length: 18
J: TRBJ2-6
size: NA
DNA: TGTGCCAGCACAGGGACAGCCCCTAGGGAATCTGGGGCCAACGTCCTGACTTTC
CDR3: CASTGTAPRESGANVLTF

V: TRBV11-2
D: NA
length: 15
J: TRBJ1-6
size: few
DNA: TGTGCCAGCAGCTTAGAACCAGGGGATAATTCACCCCTCCACTTT
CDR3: CASSLEPGDNSPLHF

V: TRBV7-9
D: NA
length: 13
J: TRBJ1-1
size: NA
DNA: TGTGCCAGCACTTTTGACATGGACACTGAAGCTTTCTTT
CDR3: CASTFDMDTEAFF

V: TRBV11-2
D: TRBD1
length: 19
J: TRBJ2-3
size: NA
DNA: TGTGCCAGCAGCTTAGAGCCGTGGTTCGGGACAGGGGCGGAAGATACGCAGTATTTT
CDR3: CASSLEPWFGTGAEDTQYF

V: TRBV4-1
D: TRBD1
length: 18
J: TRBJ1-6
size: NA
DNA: TGCGCCAGCAGCCAAGTACGGGCAGGGGGACTCTATAATTCACCCCTCCACTTT
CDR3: CASSQVRAGGLYNSPLHF

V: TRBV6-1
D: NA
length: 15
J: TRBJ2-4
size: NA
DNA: TGTGCCAGCAGTGAAGTCAGTAGTGGAGGATCCTTGAGGTACTTC
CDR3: CASSEVSSGGSLRYF

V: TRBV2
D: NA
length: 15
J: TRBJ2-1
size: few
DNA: TGTGCCAGCGCAACGGGGAGGAACTCCTACAATGAGCAGTTCTTC
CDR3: CASATGRNSYNEQFF

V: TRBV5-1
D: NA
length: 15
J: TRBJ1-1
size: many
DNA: TGCGCCAGCAGCTTGGGCGAGACAGCGAACACTGAAGCTTTCTTT
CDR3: CASSLGETANTEAFF

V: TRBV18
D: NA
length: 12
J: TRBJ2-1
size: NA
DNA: TGTGCCAGCTCACCTAGGGAGCGGGAGCAGTTCTTC
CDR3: CASSPREREQFF

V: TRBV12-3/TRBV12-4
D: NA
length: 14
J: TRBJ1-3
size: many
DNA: TGTGCCAGCAGTTTAGTGAGTTCCGGAAACACCATATATTTT
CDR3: CASSLVSSGNTIYF

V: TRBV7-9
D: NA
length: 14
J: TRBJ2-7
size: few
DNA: TGTGCCTCCGGTGAGGGCGGGCCGAGACGCGAGCAGTACTTC
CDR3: CASGEGGPRREQYF

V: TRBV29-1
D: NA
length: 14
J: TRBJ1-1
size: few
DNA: TGCAGCGTTGAGGGAGACAGGAGGATGACTGAAGCTTTCTTT
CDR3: CSVEGDRRMTEAFF

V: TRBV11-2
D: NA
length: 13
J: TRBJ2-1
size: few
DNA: TGTGCCAGCAGCTTAGAGCGCCGCTTACAGCAGTTCTTC
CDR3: CASSLERRLQQFF

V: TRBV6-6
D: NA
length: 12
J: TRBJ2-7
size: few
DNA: TGTGCCAGCGCCCAGGGGAAGTACGAGCAGTACTTC
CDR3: CASAQGKYEQYF